What follows are 29 T cell receptor beta chains derived from one specimen sequenced in a study of cytomegalovirus exposure and HLA in healthy donors. Produced via immunoSEQ multiplex PCR; TCRdb's table is partial and in-frame only. The sample lists roughly 100,000 clones, 85% to 90% occurring once. The sequenced sample consisted of PBMCs. Receptor source: a woman in her late teens or twenties in good health and CMV-seropositive.

The V and J genes are TRBV28 and TRBJ2-7; D is unclear. This CDR3 has 10 residues. The V and J ends lost 4 bases and 7 bases respectively, with 5 bases between them. CDR1 MDHEN and CDR2 SYDVKM come from the germline V gene. CDR3 sequence: CASSWQEQYF. The DNA of the CDR3 is TGTGCCAGCAGTTGGCAAGAGCAGTACTTC.

This chain links TRBV12-5 with TRBJ1-1, with 9 bases that match TRBD1. Germline-derived CDR1 and CDR2 are LGHNT and FRNRAP. The CDR3 runs 12 residues. Unmatched junction bases numbered 9, after V lost 8 bases and J lost 11 bases. The CDR3, as DNA: TGTGCTAGTCTAACAGGGGGCGGCTCGGCTTTCTTT. Protein: CASLTGGGSAFF.

V usage is TRBV9 and J usage is TRBJ1-6; possibly TRBD1 for D (5 bases). The CDR3 runs 15 residues. From germline, CDR1 is SGDLS and CDR2 YYNGEE. Trimming removed 0 bases at V and 9 bases at J, with 13 bases between. CDR3 loop: CASSVGGDFSSPLHF. CDR3 nucleotides: TGTGCCAGCAGCGTAGGGGGGGACTTTAGTTCACCCCTCCACTTT.

The rearrangement links TRBV5-1 to TRBJ2-3; no clear D gene. Germline CDR1 reads SGHRS; CDR2 reads YFSETQ. With 2 bases removed from V and 5 bases from J, the gap between germline ends came to 18 bases. The CDR3 is 16 residues long. CDR3 in DNA: TGCGCCAGCAGCTTTTGGGTAGTGGAGTTCAAAGATACGCAGTATTTT. Amino acid sequence: CASSFWVVEFKDTQYF.

This clone was observed once. V usage is TRBV18 and J usage is TRBJ1-1; TRBD1 matches 12 bases. Trimming cost V 6 bases and J 2 bases; bases outside gene matches: 7. Germline values: CDR1 KGHSH, CDR2 LQKENI. This CDR3 is built from 16 residues. CDR3 sequence reads: CASSRGQGALNTEAFF. In DNA form, the CDR3 reads TGTGCCAGCTCCCGGGGACAGGGGGCGCTTAACACTGAAGCTTTCTTT.

This clone was seen more than once but under ten times. The V and J genes are TRBV20-1 and TRBJ2-1, with no clear D. Germline V CDR1 and CDR2: DFQATT, SNEGSKA (reference sequence). Trimming removed 6 bases from V and 7 bases from J, with 10 bases in between. The CDR3 runs 11 residues. The chain's CDR3 is CSAPRWNEQFF. The CDR3 DNA is TGCAGTGCCCCCCGGTGGAATGAGCAGTTCTTC.

This clone has a single count. This chain connects TRBV11-2 to TRBJ2-1, with 7 bases matching TRBD2. The CDR3 contains 14 residues. Germline CDR1 is SGHAT and CDR2 is FQNNGV. The junction had 3 bases not matched to a gene; V was cut back by 1 base and J by 6 bases. Written as DNA, the CDR3 is TGTGCCAGCAGCTTAGCTAGCGGAGTCAATGAGCAGTTCTTC. Protein: CASSLASGVNEQFF.

The gene calls are TRBV4-1 and TRBJ2-2, with 7 bases identical to TRBD2. The CDR3 is 16 amino acids. The germline V gene encodes CDR1 MGHRA and CDR2 YSYEKL. Trimming cost V 1 base and J 8 bases; bases outside gene matches: 10. For the CDR3, the DNA is TGCGCCAGCAGCCAAGGTCTTCTCGCGGGAGCAGGGGAGCTGTTTTTT. Protein sequence: CASSQGLLAGAGELFF.

This chain uses TRBV2 with TRBJ2-2; D perhaps matches TRBD1 (5 bases). Trimming took 1 base from V and 1 from J, leaving 10 bases between them. Germline CDR1 SNHLY, CDR2 FYNNEI. The length of the CDR3 is 16 residues. CDR3 sequence (DNA): TGTGCCAGCAGTGAAGAGGGGCTTGGGAACACCGGGGAGCTGTTTTTT. This codes for CASSEEGLGNTGELFF. Combining the CDR3 with reference TRBV2 and TRBJ2-2 gives the whole variable domain EPEVTQTPSHQVTQMGQEVILRCVPISNHLYFYWYRQILGQKVEFLVSFYNNEISEKSEIFDDQFSVERPDGSNFTLKIRSTKLEDSAMYFCASSEEGLGNTGELFFGEGSRLTVL.

This chain uses TRBV28 with TRBJ2-7; the D gene is possibly TRBD1 (6 bases). V was shortened by 8 bases and J by 3 bases, with 8 bases between the two germline ends. The CDR3 has 11 residues. The germline gives CDR1 MDHEN, CDR2 SYDVKM. CDR3 sequence (DNA): TGTGCCAGCGGGACACGCTACGAGCAGTACTTC. As protein: CASGTRYEQYF.

V usage is TRBV5-1 and J usage is TRBJ1-2; no firm D call. The CDR3 length is 16 residues. In germline, CDR1 is SGHRS, CDR2 YFSETQ. V lost 0 bases and J lost 10, with 22 bases in between. CDR3 sequence reads: CASSLDWGAGMDSYTF. The CDR3 nucleotides read TGCGCCAGCAGCTTGGATTGGGGAGCTGGCATGGATTCCTACACCTTC.

This chain links TRBV4-1 with TRBJ2-3; D unclear. The CDR3 extends over 12 amino acids. Trimming shortened V by 2 bases and J by 11 bases, and 11 bases separated the two germline ends. Germline-derived CDR1 and CDR2 are MGHRA and YSYEKL. CDR3 nucleotides: TGCGCCAGCAGCCAACTAGAGAGAGAGCAGTATTTT. It encodes CASSQLEREQYF.

Concerning this clone: The same CDR3 is also encoded by other DNA sequences in this sample. The chain employs TRBV27 and TRBJ2-1; 8 positions match TRBD2. CDR1 is MNHEY, CDR2 SMNVEV, per germline (reference sequence). V was clipped by 0 bases and J by 6 bases; unmatched bases: 4. This CDR3 comprises 15 residues. In DNA form, the CDR3 reads TGTGCCAGCAGTTTATCGGGCGGGAGGTTCAATGAGCAGTTCTTC. This translates into CASSLSGGRFNEQFF.

This chain links TRBV6-6 with TRBJ1-1; 8 nucleotides agree with TRBD1. With 6 bases clipped from V and 8 bases from J, the junction kept 14 bases outside the gene matches. CDR1 is MNHNY and CDR2 is SVGAGI in the germline V gene (reference sequence). CDR3 size: 15 residues. The CDR3 protein is CASSPLGTGLGEAFF. CDR3 nucleotide sequence: TGTGCCAGCAGCCCTTTGGGGACAGGACTTGGGGAAGCTTTCTTT.

The rearrangement joins TRBV29-1 to TRBJ1-3; weak D call: TRBD1 (6 bases). Germline V gene data show CDR1 as SQVTM and CDR2 as ANQGSEA. The CDR3 has 14 residues. Between the trimmed V and J ends, which lost 6 bases and 0 bases, there was a span of 12 bases. Here the CDR3 reads CSVPDSYSGNTIYF. As DNA, the CDR3 is TGCAGCGTCCCGGACAGCTACTCTGGAAACACCATATATTTT.

The chain employs TRBV12-5 and TRBJ1-1; 11 bases fit TRBD1. Germline loops: CDR1 LGHNT, CDR2 FRNRAP. The ends lost 5 bases at V and 4 bases at J; junction bases unmatched: 9. This CDR3 is built from 16 residues. The CDR3 sequence is CASGLNPGTGGTEAFF. CDR3 coding DNA: TGTGCTAGTGGTCTTAACCCCGGGACAGGGGGCACTGAAGCTTTCTTT.

V is TRBV6-1 and J is TRBJ2-7; D is possibly TRBD2 (6 bases). The CDR3 is made up of 14 amino acids. Trimming removed 9 bases from V and 3 bases from J, with 18 bases in between. The germline V gene has CDR1 MNHNS and CDR2 SASEGT. CDR3 protein: CARWFTGVHYEQYF. The CDR3 DNA reads TGTGCCAGGTGGTTCACGGGGGTTCACTACGAGCAGTACTTC.

The CDR3 DNA reads as TGCAGCGTCGTGTCCAGGGTCGCTGAAGCTTTCTTT. Translating it yields CSVVSRVAEAFF. The chain links TRBV29-1 to TRBJ1-1, with TRBD1 as a possible D gene (5 bases). Trimming stripped 6 bases from V and 6 bases from J, with 14 bases between. CDR1 is SQVTM, CDR2 ANQGSEA, per germline. This CDR3 comprises 12 residues.

The chain uses TRBV5-1 and TRBJ2-1; TRBD2 aligns across 9 bases. V was pared by 3 bases and J by 6 bases, with 10 bases of the junction left unmatched. In germline, CDR1 is SGHRS, CDR2 YFSETQ. This CDR3 comprises 16 residues. DNA of the CDR3: TGCGCCAGCAGCTCCGGAGGGACTAGCCCCCCCAATGAGCAGTTCTTC. This encodes CASSSGGTSPPNEQFF. The whole variable domain, remainder taken from reference TRBV5-1 and TRBJ2-1, is KAGVTQTPRYLIKTRGQQVTLSCSPISGHRSVSWYQQTPGQGLQFLFEYFSETQRNKGNFPGRFSGRQFSNSRSEMNVSTLELGDSALYLCASSSGGTSPPNEQFFGPGTRLTVL.

The table lists this clone with a few counts. The chain links TRBV7-9 to TRBJ2-5; TRBD2 agrees at 7 bases. CDR1 and CDR2 (germline): SEHNR, FQNEAQ (reference sequence). The CDR3 extends over 15 amino acids. The V segment lost 2 bases and the J segment 2 bases; nucleotides outside the gene matches: 5. The DNA of the CDR3 is TGTGCCAGCAGCTTAATGGGGGGGTTTCAAGAGACCCAGTACTTC. Translating it yields CASSLMGGFQETQYF.

The rearrangement joins TRBV13 to TRBJ2-3; maybe TRBD1 (6 bases). The CDR3 extends over 17 amino acids. Trimming took off 3 bases at V and 3 bases at J, with 19 bases between the two ends. CDR1 is PRHDT, CDR2 FYEKMQ, per germline (reference sequence). Here the CDR3 reads CASSFHRVLLSTDTQYF. The CDR3 DNA sequence: TGTGCCAGCAGCTTCCACAGGGTTCTCCTTTCGACAGATACGCAGTATTTT.

The chain combines TRBV5-6 with TRBJ2-7; D perhaps matches TRBD1 (6 bases). Germline V gives CDR1 SGHDT, CDR2 YYEEEE. V gave up 4 bases and J gave up 6 bases, with 14 bases separating them. CDR3 length: 13 residues. CDR3 DNA: TGTGCCAGCAGCCGTCGGACCAGGGGCGAGCAGTACTTC. Amino acids: CASSRRTRGEQYF.

The chain employs TRBV19 and TRBJ2-6; tentatively, D is TRBD1 (6 bases). Germline CDR1 is LNHDA and CDR2 is SQIVND (reference sequence). The CDR3 has 14 residues. Trimming left V 7 bases short and J 0 bases short, with 7 bases between. Here the CDR3 reads CASNRDSGANVLTF. The CDR3 DNA follows: TGTGCCAGTAACAGGGACTCTGGGGCCAACGTCCTGACTTTC.

The chain joins TRBV7-8 to TRBJ2-3; 16 bases are shared with TRBD2. The V segment lost 4 bases and the J segment 12 bases; nucleotides outside the gene matches: 4. Looked up from germline, CDR1 is SGHVS and CDR2 is FQNEAQ. The CDR3 has 14 amino acids. The CDR3: CASSSGLAGGKQYF. CDR3 nucleotides: TGTGCCAGCAGCTCGGGACTAGCGGGGGGGAAACAGTATTTT.

This clone was counted a few times. This chain links TRBV6-1 with TRBJ2-1; 8 nucleotides line up with TRBD2. Germline assignment: CDR1 MNHNS and CDR2 SASEGT. This CDR3 spans 15 amino acids. J lost 3 bases, V lost 3 bases, and 4 bases had no gene match. The CDR3 protein is CASSDRAGDYNEQFF. The CDR3 nucleotides are TGTGCCAGCAGTGATCGAGCGGGGGACTACAATGAGCAGTTCTTC.

This chain uses TRBV28 with TRBJ1-2, with 7 nucleotides matching TRBD1. Germline V gene sequence: CDR1 MDHEN, CDR2 SYDVKM. Germline trimming cut 5 bases from V and 8 bases from J; bases unmatched to any gene: 5. This CDR3 is built from 12 residues. The CDR3 nucleotides are TGTGCCAGCAGTCGCCAGGGGGGAGGCTACACCTTC. Amino acid sequence: CASSRQGGGYTF.

V is TRBV5-4 and J is TRBJ1-2; the match to TRBD1 covers 10 bases. V lost 4 bases to trimming and J lost 4 bases; unmatched junction nucleotides: 4. Germline values: CDR1 SGHNT, CDR2 YYREEE (reference sequence). This CDR3 has 14 amino acids. The CDR3 loop is CASSPDRGSYGYTF. In nucleotides, the CDR3 is TGTGCCAGCAGCCCGGACAGGGGGAGCTATGGCTACACCTTC. Combining the CDR3 with reference TRBV5-4 and TRBJ1-2 gives the whole variable domain ETGVTQSPTHLIKTRGQQVTLRCSSQSGHNTVSWYQQALGQGPQFIFQYYREEENGRGNFPPRFSGLQFPNYSSELNVNALELDDSALYLCASSPDRGSYGYTFGSGTRLTVV.

This chain links TRBV20-1 with TRBJ1-1; D gene ambiguous. V shed 5 bases and J shed 7 bases, with 11 bases lying between them. Germline V lookup: CDR1 DFQATT, CDR2 SNEGSKA (reference sequence). The CDR3 loop spans 11 amino acids. The CDR3 nucleotides are TGCAGTGCTCCCTCGGTCCTTGAAGCTTTCTTT. Translated, it gives CSAPSVLEAFF.

This chain links TRBV6-5 with TRBJ2-5, with 11 bases matching TRBD1. CDR1 is MNHEY and CDR2 is SVGAGI in the germline V gene. V trimming: 0 bases; J trimming: 5 bases; junction bases outside the gene matches: 5. This CDR3 is 16 amino acids long. CDR3 nucleotides: TGTGCCAGCAGTTACTCCGGACAGGGGGCGTGGGAGACCCAGTACTTC. This encodes CASSYSGQGAWETQYF.